The 22 T cell receptor beta chains listed next were all sequenced from one sample in a study of blood T cell repertoires in COVID-19. The table came from immunoSEQ multiplex PCR; TCRdb's copy has only in-frame clones and leaves some out. The sample lists a few hundred thousand clones; around 91% were seen once. Sequenced material: PBMCs or T cells enriched from blood (not recorded which). The source is a man aged 30 to 45 who had recovered from COVID-19.

The genes are TRBV5-1 and TRBJ1-5, with D possibly being TRBD1 (5 bases). Trimming cost V 3 bases and J 6 bases, with 22 bases left between them. Germline CDR1 is SGHRS and CDR2 is YFSETQ. The CDR3 covers 17 residues. CDR3 in DNA: TGCGCCAGCAGCTCTGACTCTCGGACACTTCTCTCTCAGCCCCAGCATTTT. Its protein is CASSSDSRTLLSQPQHF.

The gene calls are TRBV29-1 and TRBJ1-1; 10 positions match TRBD1. V was clipped by 3 bases and J by 5 bases; unmatched bases: 6. Germline values: CDR1 SQVTM, CDR2 ANQGSEA. The CDR3 covers 14 residues. CDR3 sequence reads: CSVDVGTGATEAFF. CDR3 DNA: TGCAGCGTTGATGTAGGGACAGGGGCGACTGAAGCTTTCTTT.

The V call is TRBV14, the J call TRBJ1-4, with D possibly being TRBD1 (6 bases). Trimming left V 3 bases short and J 4 bases short, with 12 bases between. There are 15 residues in the CDR3. Germline assignment: CDR1 SGHDN and CDR2 FVKESK. The CDR3 DNA is TGTGCCAGCAGCCATCCGGGGGGGCTTAATGAAAAACTGTTTTTT. Its protein product is CASSHPGGLNEKLFF.

Here the CDR3 reads CASSLPGTGAYEQYF. The DNA of the CDR3 is TGTGCCAGCAGTTTACCCGGGACAGGGGCGTACGAGCAGTACTTC. The chain combines TRBV28 with TRBJ2-7, with TRBD1 identical over 10 bases. The CDR3 length is 15 residues. Germline lookup yields CDR1 MDHEN and CDR2 SYDVKM. The V and J ends lost 2 bases and 4 bases, in that order; junction bases with no gene match: 5.

This chain connects TRBV12-3 or TRBV12-4 to TRBJ1-2, with 7 bases aligning to TRBD1. The CDR3 length is 13 residues. Trimming took 6 bases from V and 3 from J; bases not matched to a gene: 4. The DNA of the CDR3 is TGTGCCAGCAGCCAGGGGGGTCACTATGGCTACACCTTC. Translated: CASSQGGHYGYTF.

The chain employs TRBV28 and TRBJ2-3, with D possibly matching TRBD2 (6 bases). CDR1 is MDHEN and CDR2 is SYDVKM in the germline V gene. This CDR3 is 13 amino acids long. The CDR3 protein is CVARDHSTDTQYF. The CDR3, as DNA: TGTGTAGCGCGGGACCACTCCACAGATACGCAGTATTTT. The complete variable domain, with remaining parts taken from reference TRBV28 and TRBJ2-3, reads DVKVTQSSRYLVKRTGEKVFLECVQDMDHENMFWYRQDPGLGLRLIYFSYDVKMKEKGDIPEGYSVSREKKERFSLILESASTNQTSMYLCVARDHSTDTQYFGPGTRLTVL.

V usage is TRBV19 and J usage is TRBJ1-3, with D unresolved. Germline CDR1 LNHDA, CDR2 SQIVND (reference sequence). The CDR3 has 15 amino acids. V lost 4 bases and J lost 0, with 10 bases in between. This CDR3 reads CASSNLRGSGNTIYF. CDR3 in DNA: TGTGCCAGTAGTAATTTGAGAGGCTCTGGAAACACCATATATTTT.

The chain has TRBV28 and TRBJ1-3; 8 nucleotides match TRBD1. The V and J ends lost 7 bases and 1 base, in that order; junction bases with no gene match: 9. The CDR3 loop spans 16 amino acids. Germline V gene lookup returns CDR1 MDHEN and CDR2 SYDVKM. As DNA, the CDR3 is TGTGCCAGCACCACTAACTGGGACAGGTCTGGAAACACCATATATTTT. Translation: CASTTNWDRSGNTIYF.

The rearrangement uses TRBV29-1 and TRBJ1-1; D is possibly TRBD1 (6 bases). V was pared by 6 bases and J by 6 bases, with 17 bases between. The CDR3 runs 13 residues. Germline V CDR1 and CDR2: SQVTM, ANQGSEA. CDR3 region: CSVSNLGGAEAFF. Written as DNA, the CDR3 is TGCAGCGTATCTAACCTTGGGGGCGCTGAAGCTTTCTTT.

The chain links TRBV30 to TRBJ2-5; D may be TRBD1 (6 bases). From germline, CDR1 is GTSNPN and CDR2 SVGIG (reference sequence). V was pared by 5 bases and J by 4 bases, with 20 bases between. CDR3 length: 15 amino acids. CDR3 coding DNA: TGTGCCTGGTATCCGGGACACGAAGGAGGAGAGACCCAGTACTTC. Residues: CAWYPGHEGGETQYF.

The chain has TRBV29-1 and TRBJ2-1; perhaps TRBD1 as D (6 bases). Germline CDR1 and CDR2: SQVTM and ANQGSEA. The CDR3 runs to 10 residues. V lost 6 bases, J lost 7 bases, and 7 bases lay in between. The CDR3 sequence is CSVGQNEQFF. DNA for the CDR3: TGCAGCGTAGGACAGAATGAGCAGTTCTTC.

The chain uses TRBV6-2 or TRBV6-3 and TRBJ2-7, with 7 bases identical to TRBD2. J was trimmed by 3 bases and V by 4 bases; bases with no gene match: 0. The CDR3 is 12 residues long. CDR1 and CDR2 from the germline V gene are MNHEY and SVGEGT. The CDR3 reads CASSWEGYEQYF. The CDR3 DNA reads as TGTGCCAGCAGTTGGGAGGGCTACGAGCAGTACTTC.

With regard to this clone: At one boundary the junction diverges from the germline segment, which might be a read error. The chain is built from TRBV27 and TRBJ2-1; D remains ambiguous. The CDR3 extends over 17 amino acids. Germline values: CDR1 MNHEY, CDR2 SMNVEV (reference sequence). CDR3 nucleotide sequence: TGTGCCAGCAGTGTATCCGTACTCCCAGGAAGATACAATGAGCAGTTCTTC. It yields the protein CASSVSVLPGRYNEQFF.

The chain employs TRBV7-9 and TRBJ1-2, with D tentatively TRBD1 (5 bases). There are 14 residues in the CDR3. Trimming stripped 1 base from V and 4 bases from J, with 10 bases between. CDR1 and CDR2 (germline): SEHNR, FQNEAQ (reference sequence). CDR3 sequence: CASSLGGEAYGYTF. The CDR3 DNA reads as TGTGCCAGCAGCTTAGGGGGGGAGGCCTATGGCTACACCTTC.

Worth noting for this clone: This specimen includes other DNA sequences encoding the same CDR3. This rearrangement joins TRBV19 to TRBJ1-1, with D maybe TRBD1 (5 bases). This CDR3 has 13 amino acids. Per the germline V gene, CDR1 is LNHDA and CDR2 is SQIVND (reference sequence). V was cut by 5 bases and J by 5 bases, with 12 bases left in between. The CDR3 coding sequence is TGTGCCAGTAGTCCCGGGGGAGGTACTGAAGCTTTCTTT. Protein: CASSPGGGTEAFF.

CDR3 DNA: TGCGCCAGCAGCTTGACAGAAAATCAGCCCCAGCATTTT. Amino acid sequence: CASSLTENQPQHF. The chain links TRBV5-1 to TRBJ1-5; D gene unclear. The CDR3 loop spans 13 amino acids. CDR1 SGHRS and CDR2 YFSETQ come from the germline V gene. V dropped 1 base and J dropped 4 bases, with 6 bases sitting between them. Using reference TRBV5-1 and TRBJ1-5 for the parts outside the CDR3, the full variable domain is KAGVTQTPRYLIKTRGQQVTLSCSPISGHRSVSWYQQTPGQGLQFLFEYFSETQRNKGNFPGRFSGRQFSNSRSEMNVSTLELGDSALYLCASSLTENQPQHFGDGTRLSIL.

CDR3 amino acids: CAWSPGLPGSYEQYF. The CDR3 DNA is TGTGCCTGGAGCCCGGGACTCCCCGGCTCCTACGAGCAGTACTTC. The chain links TRBV30 to TRBJ2-7; a possible D gene is TRBD2 (6 bases). CDR3 size: 15 residues. Germline V gene sequence: CDR1 GTSNPN, CDR2 SVGIG (reference sequence). Between the trimmed V and J ends, which lost 3 bases and 0 bases, there was a span of 15 bases.

The DNA for the CDR3 is TGTGCCAGCAGCCAAGCCGAGCAGGGGGTGAACACTGAAGCTTTCTTT. Protein: CASSQAEQGVNTEAFF. V gene TRBV4-2 combines with J gene TRBJ1-1; 7 nucleotides match TRBD1. The CDR3 has 16 amino acids. The trim removed 1 base at V and 0 bases at J, leaving 5 bases unmatched. Per germline, CDR1 LGHNA and CDR2 YNFKEQ.

The chain recombines TRBV5-1 with TRBJ2-1; weak D call: TRBD2 (5 bases). This CDR3 spans 12 amino acids. The germline V gene has CDR1 SGHRS and CDR2 YFSETQ. Trimming shortened V by 4 bases and J by 3 bases, and 5 bases separated the two germline ends. CDR3: CASSRDYNEQFF. The CDR3 DNA follows: TGCGCCAGCAGCCGGGACTACAATGAGCAGTTCTTC.

The chain recombines TRBV11-2 with TRBJ2-5; perhaps TRBD2 as D (7 bases). CDR3 length: 15 residues. Germline V gene lookup returns CDR1 SGHAT and CDR2 FQNNGV. V was pared by 3 bases and J by 4 bases, with 15 bases between. DNA of the CDR3: TGTGCCAGCAGCTTGGCGCTAGGGGGGGGAGAGACCCAGTACTTC. Translating it yields CASSLALGGGETQYF.

This clone was counted once. V is TRBV7-9 and J is TRBJ1-1, with 8 bases lining up with TRBD1. CDR1 and CDR2 (germline): SEHNR, FQNEAQ (reference sequence). The V gene end was trimmed by 5 bases and the J gene end by 5 bases; junction bases not matched to a gene: 4. This CDR3 contains 13 residues. This CDR3 is CASSPNRGTEAFF. DNA for the CDR3: TGTGCCAGCAGCCCAAACAGGGGGACTGAAGCTTTCTTT.

The rearrangement joins TRBV7-2 to TRBJ2-3; D might be TRBD2 (6 bases). The CDR3 runs to 16 residues. From germline, CDR1 is SGHTA and CDR2 FQGNSA. The germline V and J ends were trimmed by 1 base and 1 base, with 12 bases remaining between them. CDR3 sequence reads: CASSLVLSGGTDTQYF. Here the CDR3 DNA reads TGTGCCAGCAGCTTAGTCCTTTCGGGAGGCACAGATACGCAGTATTTT.